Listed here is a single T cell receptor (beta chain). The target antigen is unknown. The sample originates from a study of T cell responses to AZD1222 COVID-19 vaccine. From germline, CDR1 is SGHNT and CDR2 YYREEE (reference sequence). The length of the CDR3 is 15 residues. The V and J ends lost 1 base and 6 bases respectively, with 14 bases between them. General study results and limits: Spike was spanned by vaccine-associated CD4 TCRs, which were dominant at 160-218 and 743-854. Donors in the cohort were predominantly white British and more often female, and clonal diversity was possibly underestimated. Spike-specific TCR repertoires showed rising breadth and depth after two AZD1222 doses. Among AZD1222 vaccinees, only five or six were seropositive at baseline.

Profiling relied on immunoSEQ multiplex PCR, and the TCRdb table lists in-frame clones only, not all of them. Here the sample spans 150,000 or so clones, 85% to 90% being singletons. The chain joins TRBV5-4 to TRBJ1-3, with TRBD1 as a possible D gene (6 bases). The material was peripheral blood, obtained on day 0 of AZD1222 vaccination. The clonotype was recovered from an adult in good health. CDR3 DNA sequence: TGTGCCAGCAGCTTGCGGGCAGGGGAAGTAAACACCATATATTTT. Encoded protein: CASSLRAGEVNTIYF.